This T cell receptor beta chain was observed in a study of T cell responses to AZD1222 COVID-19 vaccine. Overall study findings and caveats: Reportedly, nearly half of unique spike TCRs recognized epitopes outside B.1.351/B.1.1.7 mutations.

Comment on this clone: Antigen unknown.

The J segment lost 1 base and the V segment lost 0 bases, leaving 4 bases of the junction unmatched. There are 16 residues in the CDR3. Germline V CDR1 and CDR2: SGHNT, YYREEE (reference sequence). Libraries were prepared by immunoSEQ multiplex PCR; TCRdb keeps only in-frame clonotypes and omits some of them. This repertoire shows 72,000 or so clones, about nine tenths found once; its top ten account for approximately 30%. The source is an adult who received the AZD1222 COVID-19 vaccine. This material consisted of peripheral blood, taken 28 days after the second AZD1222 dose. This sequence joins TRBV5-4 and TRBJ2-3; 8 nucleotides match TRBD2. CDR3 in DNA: TGTGCCAGCAGCTTGGCGGGAGGGAGGGGCACAGATACGCAGTATTTT. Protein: CASSLAGGRGTDTQYF.